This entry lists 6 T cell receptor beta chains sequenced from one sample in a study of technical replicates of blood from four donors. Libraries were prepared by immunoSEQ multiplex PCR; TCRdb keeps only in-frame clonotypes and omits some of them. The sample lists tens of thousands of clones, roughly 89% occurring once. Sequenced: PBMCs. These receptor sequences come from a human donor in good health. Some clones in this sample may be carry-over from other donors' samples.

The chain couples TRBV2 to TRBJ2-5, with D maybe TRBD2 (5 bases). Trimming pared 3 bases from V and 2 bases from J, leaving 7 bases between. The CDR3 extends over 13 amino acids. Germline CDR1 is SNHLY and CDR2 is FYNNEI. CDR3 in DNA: TGTGCCAGCAGTGATTCGGGGCAAGAGACCCAGTACTTC. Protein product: CASSDSGQETQYF.

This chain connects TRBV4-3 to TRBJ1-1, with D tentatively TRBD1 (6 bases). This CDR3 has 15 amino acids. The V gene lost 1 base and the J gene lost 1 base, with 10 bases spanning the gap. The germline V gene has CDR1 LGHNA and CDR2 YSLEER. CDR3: CASSQARGGNTEAFF. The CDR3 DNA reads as TGCGCCAGCAGCCAAGCTAGGGGGGGGAACACTGAAGCTTTCTTT.

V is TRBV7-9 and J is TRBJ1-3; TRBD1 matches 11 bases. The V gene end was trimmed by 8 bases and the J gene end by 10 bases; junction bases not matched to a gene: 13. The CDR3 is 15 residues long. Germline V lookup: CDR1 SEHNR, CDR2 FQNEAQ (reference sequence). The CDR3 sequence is CASYRTGGDFGTIYF. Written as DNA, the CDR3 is TGTGCCAGCTACCGGACAGGGGGCGACTTTGGGACCATATATTTT.

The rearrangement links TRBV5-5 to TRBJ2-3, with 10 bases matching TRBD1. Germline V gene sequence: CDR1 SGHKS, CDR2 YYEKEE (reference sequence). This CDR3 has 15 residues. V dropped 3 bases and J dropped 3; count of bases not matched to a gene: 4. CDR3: CASSWGQGLTDTQYF. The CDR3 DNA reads TGTGCCAGCAGCTGGGGACAGGGGTTGACAGATACGCAGTATTTT.

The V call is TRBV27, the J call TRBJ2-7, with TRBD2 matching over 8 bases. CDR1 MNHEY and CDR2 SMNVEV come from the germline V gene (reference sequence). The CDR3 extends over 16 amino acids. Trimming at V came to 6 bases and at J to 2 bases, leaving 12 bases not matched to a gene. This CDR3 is CASRPLHSGTAYEQYF. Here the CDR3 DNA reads TGTGCCAGCAGACCACTCCATAGCGGGACCGCCTACGAGCAGTACTTC.

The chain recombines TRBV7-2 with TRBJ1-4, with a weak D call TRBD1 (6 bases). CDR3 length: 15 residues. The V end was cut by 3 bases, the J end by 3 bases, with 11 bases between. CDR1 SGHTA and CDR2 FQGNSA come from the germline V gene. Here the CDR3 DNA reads TGTGCCAGCAGCTTGACAGGATCGGCTAATGAAAAACTGTTTTTT. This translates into CASSLTGSANEKLFF.